The rows below give T cell receptor beta chains drawn from one sample of a study of blood T cells in healthy people across ages. TCRdb fed the 5' RACE reads into MiXCR, producing one record per CDR3 protein. In the table there are 550,000 to 650,000 distinct CDR3 sequences, 27% of which are singletons. The same specimen was also included in a second study, on T cells of mothers and their children.

The source material was blood. The source is a boy aged 2 to 9 in good health. Both conserved end residues are part of each CDR3. Each record gives: J gene, V gene, clone size, D gene, CDR3 protein, CDR3 DNA. The D gene is left open where the match is weak. Size is omitted from some rows. Given values are once, few, many or a class for expanded clones.

j_call: TRBJ1-4
v_call: TRBV2
clone_size: NA
d_call: NA
cdr3_aa: CAGSAGVTDATNEKLFF
cdr3_nt: TGTGCCGGCAGTGCGGGGGTTACAGACGCAACTAATGAAAAACTGTTTTTT

j_call: TRBJ1-2
v_call: TRBV7-9
clone_size: few
d_call: NA
cdr3_aa: CASSRGPANYGYTF
cdr3_nt: TGTGCCAGCAGCCGCGGGCCAGCTAACTATGGCTACACCTTC

j_call: TRBJ2-3
v_call: TRBV2
clone_size: few
d_call: TRBD1
cdr3_aa: CASGRDSVRTDTQYF
cdr3_nt: TGTGCCAGTGGAAGGGACAGCGTCCGCACAGATACGCAGTATTTT

j_call: TRBJ2-5
v_call: TRBV7-6
clone_size: few
d_call: NA
cdr3_aa: CASSLIGPLETQYF
cdr3_nt: TGTGCCAGCAGCTTAATTGGGCCTTTAGAGACCCAGTACTTC

j_call: TRBJ2-3
v_call: TRBV9
clone_size: NA
d_call: TRBD2
cdr3_aa: CASSVRSGTSGGAPTDTQYF
cdr3_nt: TGTGCCAGCAGCGTCCGTTCCGGGACTAGCGGGGGGGCTCCCACAGATACGCAGTATTTT

j_call: TRBJ2-5
v_call: TRBV13
clone_size: NA
d_call: NA
cdr3_aa: CASSPSATQETQYF
cdr3_nt: TGTGCCAGCAGCCCGAGCGCCACCCAAGAGACCCAGTACTTC

j_call: TRBJ2-7
v_call: TRBV15
clone_size: NA
d_call: TRBD2
cdr3_aa: CATSRDLGTSGRYEQYF
cdr3_nt: TGTGCCACCAGCAGAGATCTCGGGACTAGCGGGAGATACGAGCAGTACTTC

j_call: TRBJ2-1
v_call: TRBV7-2
clone_size: few
d_call: TRBD2
cdr3_aa: CASSLAGLAGASEQFF
cdr3_nt: TGTGCCAGCAGCTTAGCGGGGCTAGCGGGAGCCAGTGAGCAGTTCTTC

j_call: TRBJ2-1
v_call: TRBV2
clone_size: NA
d_call: TRBD2
cdr3_aa: CASSVTSGSNEQFF
cdr3_nt: TGTGCCAGCAGTGTTACTAGCGGGAGTAATGAGCAGTTCTTC

j_call: TRBJ2-5
v_call: TRBV5-6
clone_size: NA
d_call: NA
cdr3_aa: CASSSESQGNVETQYF
cdr3_nt: TGTGCCAGCAGCTCCGAATCACAGGGAAACGTAGAGACCCAGTACTTC

j_call: TRBJ2-7
v_call: TRBV5-1
clone_size: NA
d_call: TRBD2
cdr3_aa: CAGSSGLAAHEQYF
cdr3_nt: TGCGCCGGCAGCTCGGGACTAGCGGCTCACGAGCAGTACTTC

j_call: TRBJ2-7
v_call: TRBV9
clone_size: few
d_call: TRBD1
cdr3_aa: CASSKTGQESYEQYF
cdr3_nt: TGTGCCAGCAGCAAGACGGGACAGGAGTCCTACGAGCAGTACTTC

j_call: TRBJ2-7
v_call: TRBV5-1
clone_size: few
d_call: NA
cdr3_aa: CASTWTGGSYEQYF
cdr3_nt: TGCGCCAGCACCTGGACGGGGGGCAGCTACGAGCAGTACTTC

j_call: TRBJ2-3
v_call: TRBV4-1
clone_size: many
d_call: NA
cdr3_aa: CASSQDLRSPSTDTQYF
cdr3_nt: TGCGCCAGCAGCCAAGATCTGCGGAGCCCTAGCACAGATACGCAGTATTTT

j_call: TRBJ2-6
v_call: TRBV4-3
clone_size: few
d_call: NA
cdr3_aa: CASSQELGSGANVLTF
cdr3_nt: TGCGCCAGCAGCCAAGAGCTGGGCTCTGGGGCCAACGTCCTGACTTTC

j_call: TRBJ2-2
v_call: TRBV12-3/TRBV12-4
clone_size: NA
d_call: NA
cdr3_aa: CASSFAAGTGELFF
cdr3_nt: TGTGCCAGCAGTTTTGCGGCGGGGACCGGGGAGCTGTTTTTT

j_call: TRBJ2-5
v_call: TRBV7-9
clone_size: NA
d_call: NA
cdr3_aa: CASSLSEVKKETQYF
cdr3_nt: TGTGCCAGCAGCTTATCGGAGGTTAAAAAAGAGACCCAGTACTTC

j_call: TRBJ1-1
v_call: TRBV5-1
clone_size: NA
d_call: NA
cdr3_aa: CASSLELPYLGRLGTEAFF
cdr3_nt: TGCGCCAGCAGCTTGGAACTCCCCTACCTGGGCCGATTGGGCACTGAAGCTTTCTTT

j_call: TRBJ2-7
v_call: TRBV20-1
clone_size: NA
d_call: NA
cdr3_aa: CSARDEGAYEQYF
cdr3_nt: TGCAGTGCTAGAGATGAAGGGGCCTACGAGCAGTACTTC

j_call: TRBJ2-6
v_call: TRBV6-5
clone_size: NA
d_call: NA
cdr3_aa: CASSRGDGSGANVPTF
cdr3_nt: TGTGCCAGCAGTAGGGGGGACGGATCTGGGGCCAACGTCCCGACTTTC

j_call: TRBJ2-1
v_call: TRBV27
clone_size: few
d_call: NA
cdr3_aa: CASSLVLGSNEQFF
cdr3_nt: TGTGCCAGCAGTTTAGTTCTGGGAAGCAATGAGCAGTTCTTC

j_call: TRBJ1-1
v_call: TRBV12-3/TRBV12-4
clone_size: NA
d_call: NA
cdr3_aa: CASSQLTVEAFF
cdr3_nt: TGTGCCAGCAGTCAGCTCACAGTAGAAGCTTTCTTT